The following is a T cell receptor (beta chain) sequence with its context. Ten or more counts support this clonotype. It has no known antigen specificity. Base qualities are not recorded, but no much larger clone differs from it by a single base. Every donor was a healthy Caucasian. Three pairs of female monozygotic twins, all aged about 18 to 29 years, made up the twin cohort. Using Miltenyi CD45RO+ enrichment and human naive T-cell isolation kits, memory (CD45RO+) and naive T cells were isolated from PBMC. From cysteine to phenylalanine, the CDR3 is 18 amino acids long. Only the CDR3 region is kept as DNA, spanning 54 bases read in frame from base 1. The germline V gene provides CDR1 SGHAT and CDR2 FQNNGV. Clipping removes 3 bases from V and 5 bases from J, with 13 as the unmatched junction base count. Library preparation used 5' RACE. Sequencing instrument: Illumina HiSeq 2000. Template switching added a universal primer binding site, and the final cDNA carried a unique molecular identifier that allowed TCR cDNA molecules to be counted accurately. Specific primers in the conserved constant-segment region were used to synthesize first-strand cDNA for the TCR alpha and beta chains. To control for contamination, each cDNA library was double barcoded with a SMART-Mk sample barcode plus Illumina barcodes. TruSeq adapter sequences, together with Illumina sample barcodes, were added in two successive PCR steps. TCR alpha and beta cDNA libraries were sequenced on the Illumina HiSeq platform with custom primers. The source study handled its data this way. Unique molecular identifiers were extracted from raw reads with MiGEC, and CDR3 positions were determined with MiXCR. Recombination models were inferred per individual with the repgenHMM and IGoR tools using an EM algorithm. The tcR package in R was used for shared clonotype analysis, with sharing normalized by the product of cloneset sizes. To study raw recombination free of thymic and clonal selection effects, out-of-frame nonproductive sequences were analyzed. The public sequencing data were trimmed at Q25 with fastp and processed into clonotypes with MiXCR by TCRdb, which kept only in-frame beta chains. Rows with one shared CDR3 protein collapse into an entry with the most common genes and DNA. TCRdb assigned the V and J calls; the authors' analysis was not used. Counted in this sample were 240,000 or so distinct CDR3 sequences; 7% of them appeared once. 3.6% of the sample is held by the ten biggest clonotypes.

This sample is part of a study of identical twins (TCRdb year 2016). The study in broad terms: To test whether fetal clonotypes persist, the study used deep sequencing on TCR alpha and beta repertoires from monozygotic twins, unrelated adults of various ages, and cord blood. To rule out contamination, the twin experiments were replicated at different times with different library preparation protocols. Summary of the overall study and its limitations: Fewer insertions were carried by abundant cord blood beta clonotypes, a similar but weaker trend appeared in young adult naive repertoires, and no such trend appeared in memory repertoires. Conclusions relied on cross-sectional statistical analysis, since the same donors could not be followed over many years. The excess sharing between twins in beta out-of-frame sequences was weaker because fewer shared sequences reduced the signal-to-noise ratio. Out-of-frame TCR alpha sharing in monozygotic twins was systematically underestimated by recombination models, whereas sharing between unrelated individuals was in agreement with the recombination models. Compared with coincidental sharing between unrelated individuals, an excess of low generation-probability sequences was observed among out-of-frame TCR alpha sequences shared between twins. Zero-insertion analyses could be partly confounded by invariant T cells such as MAIT and iNKT, though diverse VJ usage argued against such confounding for most clonotypes.

Another study also made use of these data, one on yellow fever vaccine responses in identical twins. As the second publication notes: According to the authors, the vaccine-induced T cell response in identical twins seemed to be partly convergent and partly specific to each individual. In identical twins, the study followed T cell clones that responded to the vaccine with precision.

This clonotype was sampled from a woman under 30 in good health. The sample was memory (CD45RO+) T cells sorted from blood. The cell subset or site label, as the study defines it: CD45RO+ enriched T cells. Recombination connected TRBV11-2 to TRBJ2-2; 9 bases in between match TRBD2. The CDR3 region has the sequence CASSLLAGAPRRTGELFF. At the DNA level, the sequence is TGTGCCAGCAGCTTGTTAGCGGGGGCTCCGCGTCGAACCGGGGAGCTGTTTTTT.